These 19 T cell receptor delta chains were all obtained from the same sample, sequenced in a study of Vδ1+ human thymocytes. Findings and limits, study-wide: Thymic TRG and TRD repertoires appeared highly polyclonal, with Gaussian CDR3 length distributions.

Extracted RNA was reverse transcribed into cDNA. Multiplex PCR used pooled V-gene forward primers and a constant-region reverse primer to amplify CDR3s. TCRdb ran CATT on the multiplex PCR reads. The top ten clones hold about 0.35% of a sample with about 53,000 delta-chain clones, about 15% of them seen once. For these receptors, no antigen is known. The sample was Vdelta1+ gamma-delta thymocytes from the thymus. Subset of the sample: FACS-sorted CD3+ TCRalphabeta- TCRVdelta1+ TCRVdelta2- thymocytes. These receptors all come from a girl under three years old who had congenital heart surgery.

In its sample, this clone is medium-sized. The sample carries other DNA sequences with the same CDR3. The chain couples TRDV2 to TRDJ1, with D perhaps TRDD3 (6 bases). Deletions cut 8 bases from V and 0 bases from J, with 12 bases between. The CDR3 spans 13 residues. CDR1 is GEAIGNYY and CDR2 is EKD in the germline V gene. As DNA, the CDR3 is TGTGCCTCCCGAGGGGGGAACACCGATAAACTCATCTTT. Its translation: CASRGGNTDKLIF.

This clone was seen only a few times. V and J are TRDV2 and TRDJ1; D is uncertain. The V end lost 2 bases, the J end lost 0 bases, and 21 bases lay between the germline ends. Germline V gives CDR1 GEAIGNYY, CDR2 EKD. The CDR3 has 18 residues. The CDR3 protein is CACDSSLAPLSYTDKLIF. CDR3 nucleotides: TGTGCCTGTGACAGCTCACTCGCGCCACTCAGTTACACCGATAAACTCATCTTT.

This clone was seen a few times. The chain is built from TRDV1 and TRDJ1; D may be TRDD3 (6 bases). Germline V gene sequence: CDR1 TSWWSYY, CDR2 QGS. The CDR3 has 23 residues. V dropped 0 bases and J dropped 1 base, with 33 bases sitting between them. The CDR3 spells CALGELALDLLCRIPTGTDKLIF. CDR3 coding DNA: TGTGCTCTTGGGGAACTAGCCCTGGACCTACTTTGCCGGATACCCACGGGCACCGATAAACTCATCTTT.

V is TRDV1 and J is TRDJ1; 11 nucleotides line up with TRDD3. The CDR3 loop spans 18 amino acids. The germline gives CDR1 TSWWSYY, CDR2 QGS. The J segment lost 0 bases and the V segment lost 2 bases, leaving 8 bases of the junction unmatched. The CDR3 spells CALGEGRYWGINTDKLIF. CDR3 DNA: TGTGCTCTTGGGGAAGGGCGGTACTGGGGGATAAACACCGATAAACTCATCTTT.

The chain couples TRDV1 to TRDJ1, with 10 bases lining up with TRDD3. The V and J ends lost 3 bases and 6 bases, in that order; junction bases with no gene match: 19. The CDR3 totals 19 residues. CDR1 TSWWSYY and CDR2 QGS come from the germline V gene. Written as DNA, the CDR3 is TGTGCTCTTGGGGACGCTATTCCGGAGAAGACTGGGGGATTAAATAAACTCATCTTT. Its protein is CALGDAIPEKTGGLNKLIF.

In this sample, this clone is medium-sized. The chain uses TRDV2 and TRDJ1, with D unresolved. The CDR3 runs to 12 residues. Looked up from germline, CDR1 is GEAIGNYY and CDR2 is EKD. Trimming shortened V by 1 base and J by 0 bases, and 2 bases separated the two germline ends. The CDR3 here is CACDTHTDKLIF. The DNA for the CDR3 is TGTGCCTGTGACACTCACACCGATAAACTCATCTTT.

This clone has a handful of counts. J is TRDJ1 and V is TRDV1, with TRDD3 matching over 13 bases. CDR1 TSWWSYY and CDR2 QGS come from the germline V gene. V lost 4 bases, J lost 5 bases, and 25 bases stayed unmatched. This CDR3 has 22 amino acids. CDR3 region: CALGALKNPLGTGGYARDKLIF. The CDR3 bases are TGTGCTCTTGGGGCTTTAAAAAACCCACTAGGTACTGGGGGATACGCGAGGGATAAACTCATCTTT.

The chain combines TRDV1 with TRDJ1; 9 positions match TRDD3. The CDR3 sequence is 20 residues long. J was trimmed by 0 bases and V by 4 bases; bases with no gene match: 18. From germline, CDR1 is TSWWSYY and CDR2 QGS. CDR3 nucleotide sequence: TGTGCTCTTGGGGTGCGGCCAACGTACTGGGGGAGAAACTACACCGATAAACTCATCTTT. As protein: CALGVRPTYWGRNYTDKLIF.

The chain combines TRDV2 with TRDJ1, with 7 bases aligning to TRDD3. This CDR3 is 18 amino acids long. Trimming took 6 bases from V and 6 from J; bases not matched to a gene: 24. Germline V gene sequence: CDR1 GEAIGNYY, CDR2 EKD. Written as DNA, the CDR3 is TGTGCCTGTCAAGACTTCGAAGACTGGGGACCAGAGTTCTATAAACTCATCTTT. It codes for CACQDFEDWGPEFYKLIF.

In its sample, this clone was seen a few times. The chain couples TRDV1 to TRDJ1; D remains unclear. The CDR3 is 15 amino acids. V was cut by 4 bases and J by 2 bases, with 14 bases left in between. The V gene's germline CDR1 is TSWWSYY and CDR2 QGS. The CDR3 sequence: CALGGQPPATDKLIF. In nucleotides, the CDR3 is TGTGCTCTTGGGGGCCAGCCGCCGGCGACCGATAAACTCATCTTT.

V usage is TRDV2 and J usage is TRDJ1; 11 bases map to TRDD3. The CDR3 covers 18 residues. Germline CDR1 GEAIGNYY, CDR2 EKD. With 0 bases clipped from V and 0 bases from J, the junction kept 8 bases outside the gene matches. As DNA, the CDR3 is TGTGCCTGTGACACCTCGTGGGGGATACGAGAGGACACCGATAAACTCATCTTT. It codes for CACDTSWGIREDTDKLIF.

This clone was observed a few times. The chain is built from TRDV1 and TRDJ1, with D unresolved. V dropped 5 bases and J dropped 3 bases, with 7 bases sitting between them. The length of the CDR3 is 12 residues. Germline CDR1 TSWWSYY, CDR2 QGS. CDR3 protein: CALGSLSDKLIF. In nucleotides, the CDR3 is TGTGCTCTTGGGTCCCTATCCGATAAACTCATCTTT.

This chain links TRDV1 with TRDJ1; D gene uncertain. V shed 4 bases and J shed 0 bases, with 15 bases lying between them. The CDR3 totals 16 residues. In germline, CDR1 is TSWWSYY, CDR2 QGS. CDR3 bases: TGTGCTCTTGGGGGCCAATTGGCCCCGTACACCGATAAACTCATCTTT. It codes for CALGGQLAPYTDKLIF.

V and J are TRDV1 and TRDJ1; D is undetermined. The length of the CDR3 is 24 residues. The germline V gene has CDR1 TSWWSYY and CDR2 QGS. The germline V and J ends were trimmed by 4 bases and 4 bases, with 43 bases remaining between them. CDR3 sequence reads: CALGGDITFPHYVRKVGKGDKLIF. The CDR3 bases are TGTGCTCTTGGGGGCGATATCACATTCCCTCACTACGTTCGCAAGGTTGGAAAAGGCGATAAACTCATCTTT.

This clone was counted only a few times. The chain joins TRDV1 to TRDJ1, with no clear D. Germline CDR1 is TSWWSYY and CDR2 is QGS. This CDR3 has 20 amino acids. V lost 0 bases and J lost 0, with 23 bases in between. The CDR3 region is CALGELGAESAGLYTDKLIF. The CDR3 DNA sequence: TGTGCTCTTGGGGAACTCGGGGCGGAATCCGCGGGGCTCTACACCGATAAACTCATCTTT.

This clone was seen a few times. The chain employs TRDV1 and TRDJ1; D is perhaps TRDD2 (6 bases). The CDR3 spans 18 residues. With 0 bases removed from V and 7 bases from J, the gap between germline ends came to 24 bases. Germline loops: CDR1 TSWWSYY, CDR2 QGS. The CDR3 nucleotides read TGTGCTCTTGGGGAACTCTTCCTTCCCTCCCGTACTGCGGGTAAACTCATCTTT. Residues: CALGELFLPSRTAGKLIF.

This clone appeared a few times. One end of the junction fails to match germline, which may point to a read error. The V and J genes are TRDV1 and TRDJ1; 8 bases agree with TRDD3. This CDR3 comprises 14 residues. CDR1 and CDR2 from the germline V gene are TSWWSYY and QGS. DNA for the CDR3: TGTGCTCCTGGGGAACCCCCCTCTTGGGGGATACTCATCTTT. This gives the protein CAPGEPPSWGILIF.

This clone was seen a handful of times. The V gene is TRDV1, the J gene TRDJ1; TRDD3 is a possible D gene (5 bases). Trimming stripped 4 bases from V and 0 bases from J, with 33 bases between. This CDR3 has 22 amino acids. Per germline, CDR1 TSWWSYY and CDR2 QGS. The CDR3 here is CALGGPRFAAQRFRGDTDKLIF. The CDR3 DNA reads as TGTGCTCTTGGGGGCCCCCGATTCGCCGCCCAACGATTTCGGGGGGACACCGATAAACTCATCTTT.

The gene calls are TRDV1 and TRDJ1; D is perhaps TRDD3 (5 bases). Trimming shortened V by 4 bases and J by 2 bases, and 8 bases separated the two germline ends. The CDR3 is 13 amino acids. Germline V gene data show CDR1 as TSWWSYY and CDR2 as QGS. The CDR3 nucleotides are TGTGCTCTTGGGGTAAGGGATACCGATAAACTCATCTTT. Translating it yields CALGVRDTDKLIF.